This TCR beta chain is from a study of glioma-infiltrating T cells after dendritic cell vaccination. Germline assignment: CDR1 SNHLY and CDR2 FYNNEI. V gave up 3 bases and J gave up 7 bases, with 13 bases separating them. This CDR3 region has 15 residues. Time point defined: after dendritic cell vaccination, including at tumor progression/relapse. Here immunoSEQ multiplex PCR was the method, and the copy in TCRdb shows in-frame clones only, minus some. This table holds approximately 110,000 clones, nearly 90% found once. This clonotype was obtained from a human donor with glioblastoma. The input for sequencing was blood, taken after dendritic cell vaccination. The chain links TRBV2 to TRBJ1-6; D is possibly TRBD1 (5 bases). The CDR3 region has the DNA TGTGCCAGCAGTGAGTCCGGGACTGTAAATTCACCCCTCCACTTT. It codes for CASSESGTVNSPLHF.